This T cell receptor (beta chain) was documented in a study of shared clonotypes between healthy human individuals. About this clone: As yet, its antigen is unknown.

Sequencing used immunoSEQ multiplex PCR; TCRdb keeps in-frame clones, though not all of them. Of 85,000 to 100,000 clones in the sample, under 80% were seen once. The ends were cut back, 5 bases at V and 1 base at J, with 11 bases in the middle. The CDR3 has 14 residues. Germline V gene data show CDR1 as MNHEY and CDR2 as SVGAGI. General study results and limits: Sampling was confined to blood; repertoires within tissues likely differ.

The chain has TRBV6-5 and TRBJ1-1; D is unresolved. The TCR comes from a young man in good health. The specimen sequenced was memory CD8+ T cells sorted from blood. Noted subset: CD45RO+ cells pooled with CCR7-negative TemRA cells. The CDR3 loop reads CASSPTAGNTEAFF. The DNA for the CDR3 is TGTGCCAGCAGTCCCACGGCAGGGAACACTGAAGCTTTCTTT.